This T cell receptor (beta chain) was profiled in a study of CD8 T cells in ankylosing spondylitis. This clonotype was recorded at least ten times. Quantitative 5'-RACE with molecular barcodes generated TCR beta libraries. TCRdb recomputed calls from the 5' RACE reads with MiXCR, one row per CDR3 protein. This table has some 150,000 distinct CDR3 sequences, around 10% appearing once. V lost 0 bases and J lost 3, with 1 base in between. Germline values: CDR1 SGHRS, CDR2 YFSETQ. This CDR3 is built from 11 residues. The sequence derives from a female donor with ankylosing spondylitis or in good health (not recorded which). The rearrangement links TRBV5-1 to TRBJ2-7; the D is unclear. Specimen: blood, either unsorted or a sorted T cell fraction (not recorded which). The DNA of the CDR3 is TGCGCCAGCAGCTTGGACTACGAGCAGTACTTC. This gives the protein CASSLDYEQYF.